Presented here are 25 T cell receptor beta chains from one specimen sequenced in a study of shared clonotypes between healthy human individuals. Clones were sequenced by immunoSEQ multiplex PCR, and TCRdb holds only the in-frame ones, with some missing. Of roughly 1,500,000 clones in the sample, 98% were seen once. Sequencing was carried out using naive CD4+ T cells sorted from blood. Subset denoted: CD45RA+ positively selected. The source of these receptors is a man aged 30-40 years in good health.

This chain connects TRBV30 to TRBJ2-3, with D possibly matching TRBD1 (5 bases). Germline V CDR1 and CDR2: GTSNPN, SVGIG (reference sequence). V lost 2 bases, J lost 4 bases, and 16 bases lay in between. The CDR3 runs 15 residues. CDR3 nucleotides: TGTGCCTGGAGTCACTTAGCAAGGGGTGCAGATACGCAGTATTTT. It translates to CAWSHLARGADTQYF.

The V call is TRBV10-3, the J call TRBJ2-2; the match to TRBD1 covers 7 bases. Germline V gives CDR1 ENHRY, CDR2 SYGVKD. V was pared by 3 bases and J by 0 bases, with 1 base of the junction left unmatched. The CDR3 runs 15 residues. CDR3 sequence (DNA): TGTGCCATCAGTGATCAGGGGGCGAACACCGGGGAGCTGTTTTTT. As protein: CAISDQGANTGELFF.

The chain carries TRBV18 and TRBJ2-2; 10 nucleotides match TRBD2. Germline V gene data show CDR1 as KGHSH and CDR2 as LQKENI. This CDR3 has 17 residues. V trimming: 3 bases; J trimming: 0 bases; junction bases outside the gene matches: 4. The CDR3 nucleotides read TGTGCCAGCTCACCTCCTAGCGGGAGATCGAACACCGGGGAGCTGTTTTTT. Its translation is CASSPPSGRSNTGELFF.

The chain recombines TRBV12-5 with TRBJ1-1; 9 bases are a match to TRBD1. Germline V CDR1 and CDR2: LGHNT, FRNRAP. The J segment lost 9 bases and the V segment lost 5 bases, leaving 10 bases of the junction unmatched. This CDR3 has 14 amino acids. DNA for the CDR3: TGTGCTAGTGGTCCAGGTGCCGGGACAGGGAAAGCTTTCTTT. It specifies CASGPGAGTGKAFF.

V usage is TRBV27 and J usage is TRBJ2-1; 7 bases fit TRBD2. Per the germline V gene, CDR1 is MNHEY and CDR2 is SMNVEV (reference sequence). The CDR3 covers 16 residues. J gave up 6 bases and V 3 bases, and 11 bases lay outside the gene matches. This CDR3 reads CASSFRGRAVGNEQFF. CDR3 nucleotide sequence: TGTGCCAGCAGTTTTCGTGGGAGGGCCGTTGGCAATGAGCAGTTCTTC.

This chain connects TRBV2 to TRBJ2-3; 7 bases map to TRBD1. Looked up from germline, CDR1 is SNHLY and CDR2 is FYNNEI. CDR3 size: 13 residues. V shed 5 bases and J 13 bases; nucleotides not matched to a gene: 12. CDR3 region: CASSPNWDSEEYF. The DNA of the CDR3 is TGTGCCAGCAGTCCGAACTGGGACAGCGAGGAGTATTTT. The full variable domain, its missing parts supplied by reference TRBV2 and TRBJ2-3, is EPEVTQTPSHQVTQMGQEVILRCVPISNHLYFYWYRQILGQKVEFLVSFYNNEISEKSEIFDDQFSVERPDGSNFTLKIRSTKLEDSAMYFCASSPNWDSEEYFGPGTRLTVL.

The chain combines TRBV18 with TRBJ2-2; TRBD1 agrees at 10 bases. From germline, CDR1 is KGHSH and CDR2 LQKENI. Trimming at V came to 6 bases and at J to 4 bases, leaving 8 bases not matched to a gene. The CDR3 runs 16 residues. For the CDR3, the DNA is TGTGCCAGCTCTATGACAGGGGGCACCCTCACCGGGGAGCTGTTTTTT. It is translated as CASSMTGGTLTGELFF.

The rearrangement joins TRBV2 to TRBJ2-1, with TRBD2 identical over 11 bases. The germline V gene has CDR1 SNHLY and CDR2 FYNNEI. The CDR3 covers 17 residues. With 7 bases clipped from V and 2 bases from J, the junction kept 10 bases outside the gene matches. The CDR3 region is CASKVLAGGPTYNEQFF. The CDR3 nucleotides read TGTGCCAGCAAAGTTTTAGCGGGAGGGCCAACCTACAATGAGCAGTTCTTC.

J is TRBJ2-4 and V is TRBV4-1; 8 bases are a match to TRBD1. J gave up 2 bases and V 1 base, and 10 bases lay outside the gene matches. CDR3 length equals 18 residues. The germline V gene encodes CDR1 MGHRA and CDR2 YSYEKL. DNA for the CDR3: TGCGCCAGCAGCCAAGCATCGGACAGGGCAGATTCCAAAAACATTCAGTACTTC. This translates into CASSQASDRADSKNIQYF.

The rearrangement links TRBV5-4 to TRBJ2-1; TRBD2 matches at 8 bases. This CDR3 comprises 16 residues. Germline V lookup: CDR1 SGHNT, CDR2 YYREEE (reference sequence). The trim removed 0 bases at V and 6 bases at J, leaving 8 bases unmatched. CDR3 in DNA: TGTGCCAGCAGCTTGGGTCTAGCGGGTGCTATCAATGAGCAGTTCTTC. This sequence encodes CASSLGLAGAINEQFF.

The V call is TRBV19, the J call TRBJ2-1, with D unclear. Germline V gives CDR1 LNHDA, CDR2 SQIVND (reference sequence). V dropped 5 bases and J dropped 2 bases, with 16 bases sitting between them. The CDR3 runs to 16 residues. The CDR3 coding sequence is TGTGCCAGTAGTTCCTACGTAGAGAAACCCTACAATGAGCAGTTCTTC. It is translated as CASSSYVEKPYNEQFF. Variable domain in full (rest from reference TRBV19 and TRBJ2-1): DGGITQSPKYLFRKEGQNVTLSCEQNLNHDAMYWYRQDPGQGLRLIYYSQIVNDFQKGDIAEGYSVSREKKESFPLTVTSAQKNPTAFYLCASSSYVEKPYNEQFFGPGTRLTVL.

This chain uses TRBV7-3 with TRBJ2-3, with D perhaps matching TRBD2 (5 bases). This CDR3 contains 14 residues. Germline CDR1 and CDR2: SGHTA and FQGTGA. V lost 2 bases and J 2 bases, leaving 8 bases between the germline ends. The CDR3 sequence: CASSLEGYTDTQYF. CDR3 in DNA: TGTGCCAGCAGCTTAGAGGGATACACAGATACGCAGTATTTT.

The count of this clone is one. V usage is TRBV5-1 and J usage is TRBJ2-7, with TRBD1 matching 10 bases. The V gene's germline CDR1 is SGHRS and CDR2 YFSETQ. Trimming cost V 3 bases and J 2 bases; bases outside gene matches: 14. CDR3 size: 18 residues. The DNA for the CDR3 is TGCGCCAGCAGCTCCGAGACTGCTCCGGGACAGGGGACCTACGAGCAGTACTTC. Its translation: CASSSETAPGQGTYEQYF.

The V gene is TRBV7-9, the J gene TRBJ2-7; D gene unclear. The CDR3 runs to 17 residues. Germline V gene lookup returns CDR1 SEHNR and CDR2 FQNEAQ (reference sequence). V shed 5 bases and J shed 3 bases, with 23 bases lying between them. The CDR3: CASSRPPQARLNYEQYF. DNA for the CDR3: TGTGCCAGCAGCCGCCCGCCCCAGGCTAGGCTCAACTACGAGCAGTACTTC.

The gene calls are TRBV28 and TRBJ1-2; D not certain. Germline V gives CDR1 MDHEN, CDR2 SYDVKM. Trimming stripped 8 bases from V and 1 base from J, with 5 bases between. The CDR3 covers 11 residues. The CDR3 sequence: CASADNYGYTF. The CDR3 DNA is TGTGCCAGCGCAGATAACTATGGCTACACCTTC.

The chain joins TRBV6-4 to TRBJ2-2; no clear D gene. Germline V gene lookup returns CDR1 MRHNA and CDR2 SNTAGT. This CDR3 is 13 amino acids long. CDR3 sequence reads: CPRPSWSTGELFF. The CDR3 DNA follows: TGTCCAAGACCCTCGTGGTCGACCGGGGAGCTGTTTTTT.

This chain connects TRBV7-6 to TRBJ2-7; perhaps TRBD2 as D (5 bases). Germline V gene sequence: CDR1 SGHVS, CDR2 FNYEAQ. This CDR3 spans 15 amino acids. The V end lost 1 base, the J end lost 5 bases, and 15 bases lay between the germline ends. CDR3 sequence: CASSLDVAKWDEQYF. The CDR3 nucleotides are TGTGCCAGCAGCTTAGACGTAGCGAAGTGGGACGAGCAGTACTTC.

This clone was seen a few times. The same CDR3 can be traced to other DNA sequences in this sample. CDR3 loop: CASSLSEKLFF. CDR3 DNA: TGTGCCAGCAGTTTATCCGAAAAACTGTTTTTT. The V call is TRBV28, the J call TRBJ1-4, with D hard to call. The CDR3 length is 11 residues. V was trimmed by 1 base and J by 8 bases, leaving 2 bases between them. Germline V gives CDR1 MDHEN, CDR2 SYDVKM. The full variable domain, completed using reference TRBV28 and TRBJ1-4, is DVKVTQSSRYLVKRTGEKVFLECVQDMDHENMFWYRQDPGLGLRLIYFSYDVKMKEKGDIPEGYSVSREKKERFSLILESASTNQTSMYLCASSLSEKLFFGSGTQLSVL.

V gene TRBV5-1 combines with J gene TRBJ2-1; TRBD2 might be the D (5 bases). The CDR3 spans 16 residues. Germline CDR1 and CDR2: SGHRS and YFSETQ. Trimming shortened V by 0 bases and J by 6 bases, and 16 bases separated the two germline ends. The DNA of the CDR3 is TGCGCCAGCAGCTTGGGAGTGGCGGGTGGGGTCAATGAGCAGTTCTTC. It translates to CASSLGVAGGVNEQFF. The variable domain in full, with the rest retrieved from reference TRBV5-1 and TRBJ2-1, is KAGVTQTPRYLIKTRGQQVTLSCSPISGHRSVSWYQQTPGQGLQFLFEYFSETQRNKGNFPGRFSGRQFSNSRSEMNVSTLELGDSALYLCASSLGVAGGVNEQFFGPGTRLTVL.

V usage is TRBV6-1 and J usage is TRBJ2-5; possible D gene TRBD1, 6 bases. The CDR3 sequence is 15 residues long. Germline CDR1 and CDR2: MNHNS and SASEGT. The V gene lost 4 bases and the J gene lost 2 bases, with 14 bases spanning the gap. The CDR3 loop is CASSVAGGRQETQYF. The CDR3 DNA follows: TGTGCCAGCAGTGTAGCTGGGGGCAGGCAAGAGACCCAGTACTTC.

V and J are TRBV18 and TRBJ2-2; D ambiguous. CDR3 length: 16 residues. Germline CDR1 and CDR2: KGHSH and LQKENI. V lost 0 bases and J 7 bases, leaving 15 bases between the germline ends. The CDR3 loop is CASSPPRLDNGGELFF. The CDR3 DNA is TGTGCCAGCTCACCACCGCGGCTAGATAACGGCGGGGAGCTGTTTTTT.

The chain combines TRBV2 with TRBJ2-7, with 8 positions matching TRBD1. The V segment lost 7 bases and the J segment 2 bases; nucleotides outside the gene matches: 4. The CDR3 is 13 amino acids. Germline V gives CDR1 SNHLY, CDR2 FYNNEI. CDR3 in amino acids: CASTDREPYEQYF. Written as DNA, the CDR3 is TGTGCCAGCACGGACAGGGAGCCCTACGAGCAGTACTTC.

J is TRBJ2-2 and V is TRBV19, with a possible D match to TRBD1 (5 bases). This CDR3 has 13 amino acids. The ends were cut back, 5 bases at V and 5 bases at J, with 9 bases in the middle. Germline V gives CDR1 LNHDA, CDR2 SQIVND (reference sequence). The CDR3 nucleotides read TGTGCCAGTAGTGTGGGGCTTACCGGGGAGCTGTTTTTT. Its protein is CASSVGLTGELFF.

To note about this clone: The sample has other DNA sequences that encode this CDR3 too. V and J are TRBV2 and TRBJ1-1, with a tentative D call TRBD1 (6 bases). This CDR3 is 13 amino acids long. Germline V gene lookup returns CDR1 SNHLY and CDR2 FYNNEI. The V end was cut by 4 bases, the J end by 3 bases, with 9 bases between. The CDR3 protein is CASSGNRDTEAFF. The CDR3 coding sequence is TGTGCCAGCAGTGGGAACAGGGACACTGAAGCTTTCTTT.

The genes are TRBV5-1 and TRBJ2-3; 11 nucleotides line up with TRBD2. CDR3 length equals 20 residues. J gave up 3 bases and V 4 bases, and 19 bases lay outside the gene matches. The germline gives CDR1 SGHRS, CDR2 YFSETQ. The CDR3 bases are TGCGCCAGCAGCCCCTATGCCCCCTTCACTAGCGGGAGAAAGACAGATACGCAGTATTTT. Its translation: CASSPYAPFTSGRKTDTQYF.